The rows below give T cell receptor beta chains drawn from one sample of a study of cytomegalovirus exposure and HLA in healthy donors. TCRdb's table, derived via immunoSEQ multiplex PCR, lists solely in-frame clones and lacks some. The sample table includes about 72,000 clones. The sample consisted of PBMCs. The receptors here all came from a man aged 45-60 years in good health and CMV-seropositive. The conserved cysteine and the conserved F or W are not part of the CDR3 here. D genes are given only for firm matches.

cdr3_aa d_call v_call
ASSDARRGSYT NA TRBV6-1
ASSQDSRSGANEKLF NA TRBV4-1
ASSSLAGDDEQY TRBD2 TRBV5-1
ASSFYPTTSDYEQY TRBD2 TRBV11-2
ASSRGTGSSSGANVLT TRBD1 TRBV11-2
ASSQRNLGQGNSGANVLT TRBD1 TRBV5-1
ASSLNRETDTQY NA TRBV11-2
ASSFGMGAGGELF NA TRBV11-3
AIRRRAPSTDTQY NA TRBV10-3
AWSRNNYGYT NA TRBV30
ASSLGGRPSPYEQY NA TRBV5-1
ASSVGGGRDEQF NA TRBV9
ASSPTSGSGANVLT NA TRBV7-9
ASSLGRTGNTEAF NA TRBV5-1
ASSSSRNLNYGYT NA TRBV5-1
ASYGRSSNTGELF TRBD2 TRBV6-5
ASSTGHSGGTDTQY TRBD2 TRBV5-1
ASSPSRGGLAGAEDTQY TRBD2 TRBV18
ASSLGGFLAYEQY NA TRBV7-2
ASSQDVNRDVTGYGYT NA TRBV4-2
ASSIGVPLSYEQY NA TRBV19
ASSGGGPQY NA TRBV6-5
ASSLGTANQPQH NA TRBV5-1